The entry below gives a single T cell receptor (beta chain) sequence along with its context. Assay used: immunoSEQ multiplex PCR; TCRdb lists only in-frame clones, some missing. There are 35,000 to 45,000 clones in the sample; over 60% occur only once, and approximately 1.9% lies in the top ten. The data belong to a study of blood T cell repertoires in COVID-19. Overall study context: The United States, Italy and Spain supplied acute and convalescent COVID-19 samples. From T cells, B-cell-depleted T cells, or PBMCs came the material, which was cDNA or gDNA.

The CDR3 contains 17 residues. CDR1 is MNHGY, CDR2 SAAAGT, per germline. V gave up 2 bases and J gave up 9 bases, with 20 bases separating them. The rearrangement joins TRBV6-8 to TRBJ1-6; D possibly corresponds to TRBD1 (5 bases). The receptor comes from a man aged 60 to 69 with active COVID-19. The sequenced sample was peripheral blood. This chain's CDR3 is CASSYGEGPPPSSPLHF. For the CDR3, the DNA is TGTGCCAGCAGTTACGGGGAGGGACCCCCTCCGAGTTCACCCCTCCACTTT.